A single sample is the source of the 26 T cell receptor beta chains below, sequenced in a study of Graves' ophthalmopathy and Graves' hyperthyroidism. Amplification of the TCR beta CDR3 regions used RNA transcripts (as template). Second-round multiplex PCR followed a first-round RT-PCR using HTBI primers. Each CDR3 protein gets one entry after TCRdb re-called the multiplex PCR reads with MiXCR. This sample has 500,000 to 700,000 distinct CDR3 sequences; about a fifth occur once, and the top ten carry roughly 6.9%. The sequencing input was peripheral blood. The origin of the receptors is a young woman with stable Graves' hyperthyroidism. Some clones in this sample may be carry-over from other donors' samples.

The sample holds a few counts of this clonotype. The V gene is TRBV20-1, the J gene TRBJ1-1, with TRBD1 matching 8 bases. There are 12 residues in the CDR3. With V trimmed by 8 bases and J by 6 bases, 8 bases remained unmatched. Germline values: CDR1 DFQATT, CDR2 SNEGSKA (reference sequence). The CDR3 region has the DNA TGCAGTCTCTACAGGGGGTGGGCTGAAGCTTTCTTT. Translation gives CSLYRGWAEAFF.

This clonotype was seen ten or more times. The chain employs TRBV12-3 or TRBV12-4 and TRBJ2-5; D unresolved. Trimming left V 4 bases short and J 1 base short, with 10 bases between. The CDR3 runs to 14 residues. For the CDR3, the DNA is TGTGCCAGCAGTTCGAGCCGGCCCCAAGAGACCCAGTACTTC. It specifies CASSSSRPQETQYF.

This clonotype has ten or more counts. The rearrangement uses TRBV2 and TRBJ1-6, with TRBD1 identical over 8 bases. Losses at the gene ends were 6 bases for V and 10 bases for J; bases not matched to a gene: 11. The germline V gene has CDR1 SNHLY and CDR2 FYNNEI. This CDR3 contains 15 residues. The CDR3 region is CASSPQGARVSPLHF. CDR3 coding DNA: TGTGCCAGCAGCCCCCAGGGGGCGCGAGTCTCACCCCTCCACTTT.

This clonotype was recorded a few times. The rearrangement links TRBV7-2 to TRBJ1-5; TRBD1 is a possible D gene (5 bases). The CDR3 loop spans 20 amino acids. V was trimmed by 3 bases and J by 0 bases, leaving 24 bases between them. In germline, CDR1 is SGHTA, CDR2 FQGNSA. The CDR3 DNA reads TGTGCCAGCAGCTTCCCTCGTCGTCCGCCAGGGAGGTATAGCAATCAGCCCCAGCATTTT. Translation gives CASSFPRRPPGRYSNQPQHF.

This clonotype appeared a few times. The chain employs TRBV24-1 and TRBJ1-5, with 9 bases aligning to TRBD1. This CDR3 has 16 residues. The germline V gene encodes CDR1 KGHDR and CDR2 SFDVKD. The V and J ends lost 4 bases and 6 bases, in that order; junction bases with no gene match: 9. The CDR3 spells CATSDTTGTGLQPQHF. CDR3 nucleotides: TGTGCCACCAGTGACACCACCGGGACAGGGCTTCAGCCCCAGCATTTT.

The genes are TRBV28 and TRBJ2-7; TRBD1 matches at 11 bases. The CDR3 consists of 16 residues. The germline V gene encodes CDR1 MDHEN and CDR2 SYDVKM. The trim removed 6 bases at V and 5 bases at J, leaving 12 bases unmatched. This CDR3 is CASRHIRTGGFHEQYF. The CDR3 region has the DNA TGTGCCAGCAGACACATTAGGACAGGGGGCTTCCACGAGCAGTACTTC.

This clonotype showed up many times. The chain joins TRBV6-5 to TRBJ1-1, with D possibly TRBD1 on 6 matching bases. This CDR3 region has 14 residues. V was trimmed by 4 bases and J by 5 bases, leaving 14 bases between them. Germline V CDR1 and CDR2: MNHEY, SVGAGI. CDR3 in DNA: TGTGCCAGCAGTTCACAGGGATGGGGGACTGAAGCTTTCTTT. It is translated as CASSSQGWGTEAFF.

The chain recombines TRBV30 with TRBJ2-5, with D unresolved. V lost 4 bases and J lost 1, with 13 bases in between. Germline lookup yields CDR1 GTSNPN and CDR2 SVGIG (reference sequence). The CDR3 length is 14 residues. CDR3 nucleotide sequence: TGTGCCTGGACGTCGTGGCAGCGCCAAGAGACCCAGTACTTC. This encodes CAWTSWQRQETQYF.

This clonotype was found many times. V and J are TRBV12-3 or TRBV12-4 and TRBJ1-2; unclear D gene. The CDR3 runs 15 residues. The V end lost 7 bases, the J end lost 3 bases, and 18 bases lay between the germline ends. This chain's CDR3 is CASTWYVGKDYGYTF. Here the CDR3 DNA reads TGTGCCAGCACCTGGTATGTAGGGAAGGACTATGGCTACACCTTC.

The V gene is TRBV6-2 or TRBV6-3, the J gene TRBJ1-5; D gene uncertain. Germline CDR1 and CDR2: MNHEY and SVGEGT. Trimming took off 7 bases at V and 0 bases at J, with 10 bases between the two ends. CDR3 length: 14 amino acids. The CDR3 reads CASIDGYSNQPQHF. CDR3 sequence (DNA): TGTGCCAGCATCGACGGGTATAGCAATCAGCCCCAGCATTTT.

This clonotype has ten or more counts. CDR3 in DNA: TGCGCCAGCAGCTTACAGGGATCAGGCTACGAGCAGTACTTC. Translated, it gives CASSLQGSGYEQYF. The chain couples TRBV5-1 to TRBJ2-7, with a possible D match to TRBD1 (6 bases). Germline loops: CDR1 SGHRS, CDR2 YFSETQ. Trimming cost V 2 bases and J 3 bases, with 12 bases left between them. The CDR3 is 14 residues long.

The CDR3 bases are TGTGCCAGCAGTGAACAGGTGGGGGCGCTTGGCTACACCTTC. Protein product: CASSEQVGALGYTF. The chain couples TRBV27 to TRBJ1-2; D perhaps matches TRBD1 (6 bases). The CDR3 length is 14 residues. Looked up from germline, CDR1 is MNHEY and CDR2 is SMNVEV (reference sequence). V was cut by 5 bases and J by 7 bases, with 17 bases left in between.

This clonotype was seen at least ten times. This chain connects TRBV20-1 to TRBJ1-5; D is possibly TRBD1 (5 bases). Looked up from germline, CDR1 is DFQATT and CDR2 is SNEGSKA (reference sequence). This CDR3 spans 14 amino acids. The germline V and J ends were trimmed by 3 bases and 2 bases, with 11 bases remaining between them. The CDR3 loop is CSASLGPGNQPQHF. In nucleotides, the CDR3 is TGCAGTGCTAGTTTGGGACCAGGCAATCAGCCCCAGCATTTT.

This clonotype came up many times. V is TRBV27 and J is TRBJ1-1; perhaps TRBD1 as D (6 bases). CDR3 length: 14 residues. Germline V gene lookup returns CDR1 MNHEY and CDR2 SMNVEV (reference sequence). V was shortened by 6 bases and J by 5 bases, with 16 bases between the two germline ends. The CDR3 DNA follows: TGTGCCAGCAGGCCCGATCTCCAGGGGACTGAAGCTTTCTTT. It codes for CASRPDLQGTEAFF.

This clonotype was seen ten or more times. The rearrangement links TRBV29-1 to TRBJ2-7, with 12 bases that match TRBD2. There are 16 residues in the CDR3. The germline CDR1 and CDR2 sequences are SQVTM and ANQGSEA. V gave up 6 bases and J gave up 6 bases; unmatched junction bases: 15. The CDR3 region is CSVGGLAGGPRIEQYF. CDR3 DNA sequence: TGCAGCGTGGGAGGGCTAGCGGGAGGGCCGAGGATCGAGCAGTACTTC.

This sequence joins TRBV12-3 or TRBV12-4 and TRBJ2-4; D gene uncertain. The CDR3 is 14 residues long. V lost 5 bases and J 9 bases, leaving 17 bases between the germline ends. This chain's CDR3 is CASSPHWPGVIQYF. CDR3 DNA sequence: TGTGCCAGCAGTCCTCACTGGCCCGGAGTCATTCAGTACTTC.

This clonotype showed up many times. The chain couples TRBV24-1 to TRBJ1-3; D possibly corresponds to TRBD1 (6 bases). Per germline, CDR1 KGHDR and CDR2 SFDVKD. The CDR3 has 15 residues. Trimming removed 3 bases at V and 4 bases at J, with 12 bases between. The CDR3 DNA sequence: TGTGCCACCAGTGATGAGGGGGAGCAAGGAAACACCATATATTTT. The encoded protein is CATSDEGEQGNTIYF.

This clonotype was counted ten times or more. V usage is TRBV15 and J usage is TRBJ2-7; possibly TRBD1 or TRBD2 for D (6 bases each). Germline-derived CDR1 and CDR2 are LNHNV and YYDKDF (reference sequence). V was pared by 5 bases and J by 7 bases, with 12 bases between. The CDR3 runs 12 residues. CDR3 nucleotides: TGTGCCACCAGCGCAACAGGGAGGGAGCAGTACTTC. Translated, it gives CATSATGREQYF.

This clonotype has a count of ten or more. This sequence joins TRBV2 and TRBJ2-5; D possibly corresponds to TRBD2 (6 bases). Trimming pared 3 bases from V and 4 bases from J, leaving 15 bases between. Germline lookup yields CDR1 SNHLY and CDR2 FYNNEI. This CDR3 is built from 15 residues. The CDR3 here is CASSEGGWGGETQYF. As DNA, the CDR3 is TGTGCCAGCAGTGAGGGCGGGTGGGGAGGAGAGACCCAGTACTTC.

About this clonotype itself: One end of the junction does not line up with germline, which may come from a read error. The rearrangement uses TRBV12-3 or TRBV12-4 and TRBJ2-7; D gene unclear. The CDR3 consists of 13 residues. CDR3 sequence: CASTQIGTYDQYF. CDR3 nucleotides: TGTGCCAGCACCCAGATAGGTACCTACGATCAGTACTTC.

V is TRBV20-1 and J is TRBJ2-7, with D tentatively TRBD1 (6 bases). V lost 3 bases to trimming and J lost 0 bases, with 9 bases between them. Germline-derived CDR1 and CDR2 are DFQATT and SNEGSKA (reference sequence). CDR3 size: 13 residues. The CDR3 spells CSASSGASYEQYF. CDR3 bases: TGCAGTGCTAGTTCAGGGGCCTCCTACGAGCAGTACTTC.

V and J are TRBV5-1 and TRBJ2-5; 7 bases match TRBD1. The germline gives CDR1 SGHRS, CDR2 YFSETQ. After removal of 3 bases from V and 1 base from J, the junction contained 6 bases not matched to a gene. CDR3 length: 15 residues. This chain's CDR3 is CASSSPGGIQETQYF. The CDR3 nucleotides are TGCGCCAGCAGCTCCCCAGGGGGAATCCAAGAGACCCAGTACTTC.

This clonotype was observed many times. The J gene is TRBJ1-1, the V gene TRBV20-1; a weak D match, TRBD1 (5 bases). The germline gives CDR1 DFQATT, CDR2 SNEGSKA (reference sequence). V was trimmed by 6 bases and J by 2 bases, leaving 13 bases between them. The CDR3 consists of 13 residues. The CDR3 loop is CSAPGGRNTEAFF. The CDR3 DNA reads TGCAGTGCCCCGGGGGGTCGCAACACTGAAGCTTTCTTT.

This clonotype was counted at least ten times. CDR3: CASSYRPFYETQYF. As DNA, the CDR3 is TGTGCCAGCAGTTATCGACCTTTTTACGAGACCCAGTACTTC. The chain carries TRBV12-3 or TRBV12-4 and TRBJ2-5; D gene ambiguous. The CDR3 spans 14 residues. Trimming shortened V by 4 bases and J by 5 bases, and 14 bases separated the two germline ends.

Remarks on this clonotype: This may arise from a read error, as a much more abundant clone is one base away. The chain is built from TRBV6-1 and TRBJ1-1; D unclear. This CDR3 has 14 amino acids. Looked up from germline, CDR1 is MNHNS and CDR2 is SASEGT. V lost 5 bases and J lost 6, with 16 bases in between. The chain's CDR3 is CASSPLGLSAEAFF. The CDR3 DNA reads TGTGCCAGCAGTCCGCTTGGGTTATCTGCTGAAGCTTTCTTT.

On this clonotype itself: The junction departs from germline at one end; a sequencing error may be responsible. This chain connects TRBV27 to TRBJ2-4; D possibly uses TRBD1 or TRBD2 (6 bases each). The CDR3 extends over 14 amino acids. Germline V CDR1 and CDR2: MNHEY, SMNVEV (reference sequence). In DNA form, the CDR3 reads TGTGCCAGCAGTTTGCTCAGGGGAGGAAACAGTCAGTACTTC. Translated, it gives CASSLLRGGNSQYF.